A selection of T cell receptor beta chains follows, all from one sample in a study of blood T cell repertoires in COVID-19. Some clones are missing from TCRdb's copy, which holds only in-frame ones; the method was immunoSEQ multiplex PCR. Of around 170,000 clones detected, 80% to 90% appear once; the ten largest clones hold about 2.1%. Sequenced: peripheral blood. All receptors derive from a man aged 18-30 years who had recovered from COVID-19. Both conserved end residues are part of each CDR3. A D gene is named only where the DNA matches it firmly. Expanded clones get a size class; other rows say once, few or many, or leave the size out.

J gene: TRBJ1-2; D gene: NA; V gene: TRBV19; clone size: NA; CDR3 DNA: TGTGCCAGTAGAGACCAGGGGTATGGCTACACCTTC; CDR3 protein: CASRDQGYGYTF
J gene: TRBJ1-6; D gene: TRBD1; V gene: TRBV2; clone size: once; CDR3 DNA: TGTGCCAGCAGAGAGACAGGGGGCATAATTTCGTCACCCCTCCACTTT; CDR3 protein: CASRETGGIISSPLHF
J gene: TRBJ2-3; D gene: TRBD1; V gene: TRBV11-2; clone size: NA; CDR3 DNA: TGTGCCAGCAGCTTAGGACAGGGAACCGGAGATACGCAGTATTTT; CDR3 protein: CASSLGQGTGDTQYF
J gene: TRBJ2-7; D gene: TRBD1; V gene: TRBV4-2; clone size: NA; CDR3 DNA: TGTGCCAGCAGCCAAGATACGGAGATGGGACAGCGGTACTTC; CDR3 protein: CASSQDTEMGQRYF
J gene: TRBJ2-2; D gene: NA; V gene: TRBV25-1; clone size: once; CDR3 DNA: TGTGCCAGCCGGGACAACACGAACACCGGGGAGCTGTTTTTT; CDR3 protein: CASRDNTNTGELFF
J gene: TRBJ2-7; D gene: NA; V gene: TRBV6-2/TRBV6-3; clone size: NA; CDR3 DNA: TGTGCCAGCAGATACGCTGGGGCAGTCTACGAGCAGTACTTC; CDR3 protein: CASRYAGAVYEQYF
J gene: TRBJ2-3; D gene: TRBD2; V gene: TRBV24-1; clone size: NA; CDR3 DNA: TGTGCCACCAGTGTTGGGACTACATCTAGCACAGATACGCAGTATTTT; CDR3 protein: CATSVGTTSSTDTQYF
J gene: TRBJ2-1; D gene: NA; V gene: TRBV24-1; clone size: NA; CDR3 DNA: TGTGCCACCAGTGCCTCTAACTCCTACAATGAGCAGTTCTTC; CDR3 protein: CATSASNSYNEQFF
J gene: TRBJ1-1; D gene: TRBD1; V gene: TRBV2; clone size: NA; CDR3 DNA: TGTGCCAGCAGGATCGACAGGGGCAGGGCTGAAGCTTTCTTT; CDR3 protein: CASRIDRGRAEAFF
J gene: TRBJ2-3; D gene: TRBD2; V gene: TRBV19; clone size: NA; CDR3 DNA: TGTGCCAGTAGTCCGGCCGGGACTAGCGGGGGCCGCACAGATACGCAGTATTTT; CDR3 protein: CASSPAGTSGGRTDTQYF
J gene: TRBJ2-3; D gene: NA; V gene: TRBV5-1; clone size: once; CDR3 DNA: TGCGCCAGCAGCTTGTACCGGGAGCCCACAGATACGCAGTATTTT; CDR3 protein: CASSLYREPTDTQYF
J gene: TRBJ1-5; D gene: TRBD1; V gene: TRBV19; clone size: NA; CDR3 DNA: TGTGCCAGTAGTTCCCCGGACAGGGGCTACAATCAGCCCCAGCATTTT; CDR3 protein: CASSSPDRGYNQPQHF
J gene: TRBJ2-7; D gene: TRBD1; V gene: TRBV5-4; clone size: NA; CDR3 DNA: TGTGCCAGCAGCGCCGGACAGGGCTACGAGCAGTACTTC; CDR3 protein: CASSAGQGYEQYF
J gene: TRBJ2-7; D gene: TRBD2; V gene: TRBV4-1; clone size: NA; CDR3 DNA: TGCGCCAGCAGCCATCTAGCGGGAGTCGAGCAGTACTTC; CDR3 protein: CASSHLAGVEQYF
J gene: TRBJ1-2; D gene: NA; V gene: TRBV6-1; clone size: NA; CDR3 DNA: TGTGCCAGCAGTGGCCCGCCGATGTGGGAGACGGGGGGCTACACCTTC; CDR3 protein: CASSGPPMWETGGYTF
J gene: TRBJ2-1; D gene: NA; V gene: TRBV4-2; clone size: NA; CDR3 DNA: TGTGCCAGCAGCCCAGCGGAGAAAACGGGTGGCAATGAGCAGTTCTTC; CDR3 protein: CASSPAEKTGGNEQFF
J gene: TRBJ1-1; D gene: NA; V gene: TRBV19; clone size: NA; CDR3 DNA: TGTGCCAGTACCCCTACTAGCGCGGGGTCTGAAGCTTTCTTT; CDR3 protein: CASTPTSAGSEAFF
J gene: TRBJ2-1; D gene: NA; V gene: TRBV25-1; clone size: NA; CDR3 DNA: TGTGCCACCCAGGTAGCAGGGATTTTGAATGAGCAGTTCTTC; CDR3 protein: CATQVAGILNEQFF
J gene: TRBJ2-5; D gene: NA; V gene: TRBV9; clone size: NA; CDR3 DNA: TGTGCCAGCAGCGCCGACAAGCTCCAAGAGACCCAGTACTTC; CDR3 protein: CASSADKLQETQYF
J gene: TRBJ1-6; D gene: NA; V gene: TRBV27; clone size: NA; CDR3 DNA: TGTGCCAGCACCCCGGGGGGGGGCAATAATTCACCCCTCCACTTT; CDR3 protein: CASTPGGGNNSPLHF
J gene: TRBJ2-3; D gene: NA; V gene: TRBV9; clone size: NA; CDR3 DNA: TGTGCCAGCAACAGGGACAACACAGATACGCAGTATTTT; CDR3 protein: CASNRDNTDTQYF